This T cell receptor (beta chain) is drawn from a study of tumor-infiltrating lymphocytes in localized non-small cell lung cancer. Germline values: CDR1 SGHNT, CDR2 YYREEE (reference sequence). This CDR3 is 17 amino acids long. With V trimmed by 3 bases and J by 5 bases, 15 bases remained unmatched. Assay: immunoSEQ multiplex PCR; the TCRdb copy retains only in-frame clones and omits some. The table includes 25,000 to 35,000 clones, approximately 85% detected once. This receptor was obtained from a human donor with non-small cell lung cancer. Sequencing used lung tumor tissue. This chain links TRBV5-4 with TRBJ2-5; 8 positions match TRBD2. CDR3 residues: CASSSGGGRGAAETQYF. DNA for the CDR3: TGTGCCAGCAGCTCGGGAGGGGGACGGGGGGCGGCGGAGACCCAGTACTTC.